These 30 T cell receptor beta chains came from one sample sequenced in a study of T-cell reconstitution after alpha-beta-depleted transplantation in children. Library preparation (for TCRbeta) was performed with unique molecular identifiers. TCRdb passed the PCR reads through MiXCR, listing each CDR3 protein once. The data contain fewer than 700,000 distinct CDR3 sequences, about an eighth of them seen just once; the ten biggest clones take up 2% to 2.5%. Source: PBMCs, mostly from graft donor cells, taken 360 days after TCRalphabeta/CD19-depleted stem cell transplant. All receptors come from a male patient under 18 who had a stem cell transplant for acute myeloid leukemia, so the T cells may come from the graft donor.

The rearrangement joins TRBV9 to TRBJ2-2; 9 bases agree with TRBD1. The length of the CDR3 is 15 residues. The trim removed 6 bases at V and 4 bases at J, leaving 7 bases unmatched. Germline loops: CDR1 SGDLS, CDR2 YYNGEE. The CDR3 DNA reads TGTGCCAGCAATCAAATGACAGGGGGCACCGGGGAGCTGTTTTTT. Its protein product is CASNQMTGGTGELFF. Filled out from reference TRBV9 and TRBJ2-2, the complete variable domain reads DSGVTQTPKHLITATGQRVTLRCSPRSGDLSVYWYQQSLDQGLQFLIQYYNGEERAKGNILERFSAQQFPDLHSELNLSSLELGDSALYFCASNQMTGGTGELFFGEGSRLTVL.

This clonotype appeared many times. The V gene is TRBV9, the J gene TRBJ2-1; D might be TRBD2 (6 bases). Trimming shortened V by 0 bases and J by 7 bases, and 11 bases separated the two germline ends. Germline CDR1 and CDR2: SGDLS and YYNGEE. CDR3 length: 14 amino acids. The CDR3 protein is CASSVAGTENEQFF. In DNA form, the CDR3 reads TGTGCCAGCAGCGTAGCAGGGACTGAGAATGAGCAGTTCTTC.

This clonotype occurred many times. The chain has TRBV29-1 and TRBJ2-3, with a weak D call TRBD2 (5 bases). The CDR3 has 12 amino acids. Germline V gene sequence: CDR1 SQVTM, CDR2 ANQGSEA. V was trimmed by 4 bases and J by 6 bases, leaving 11 bases between them. The CDR3: CSVVPSLDTQYF. The CDR3 coding sequence is TGCAGCGTTGTTCCTAGCTTGGATACGCAGTATTTT.

The CDR3 sequence: CSVRGARSSYEQYF. CDR3 coding DNA: TGCAGCGTCAGAGGGGCCCGGAGCTCCTACGAGCAGTACTTC. The chain carries TRBV29-1 and TRBJ2-7, with D perhaps TRBD1 or TRBD2 (5 bases each). The CDR3 extends over 14 amino acids. The ends were cut back, 6 bases at V and 0 bases at J, with 15 bases in the middle. Germline V lookup: CDR1 SQVTM, CDR2 ANQGSEA.

The sample holds many counts of this clonotype. The rearrangement uses TRBV12-3 or TRBV12-4 and TRBJ2-5; D possibly corresponds to TRBD2 (6 bases). V was trimmed by 5 bases and J by 4 bases, leaving 17 bases between them. The CDR3 consists of 15 residues. Here the CDR3 DNA reads TGTGCCAGCAGTCTCACGGGAGCTTCGCGAGAGACCCAGTACTTC. It specifies CASSLTGASRETQYF.

This clonotype has ten or more counts. This sequence joins TRBV29-1 and TRBJ2-7; possibly TRBD1 for D (6 bases). V lost 2 bases to trimming and J lost 2 bases, with 16 bases between them. Looked up from germline, CDR1 is SQVTM and CDR2 is ANQGSEA. The CDR3 has 15 residues. In nucleotides, the CDR3 is TGCAGCGTTGAAAAGGGGCAGGGGTTTCCCTACGAGCAGTACTTC. Its protein is CSVEKGQGFPYEQYF.

The CDR3 DNA is TGCAGCGTTGGGGGGAATCAGGGGGTTAACTATGGCTACACCTTC. Translation: CSVGGNQGVNYGYTF. The chain uses TRBV29-1 and TRBJ1-2; 7 bases match TRBD1. Germline CDR1 SQVTM, CDR2 ANQGSEA. V dropped 4 bases and J dropped 1; count of bases not matched to a gene: 9. CDR3 length: 15 amino acids.

This chain connects TRBV4-3 to TRBJ2-5, with 7 bases identical to TRBD2. With V trimmed by 1 base and J by 2 bases, 7 bases remained unmatched. Germline lookup yields CDR1 LGHNA and CDR2 YSLEER. This CDR3 is 16 amino acids long. The CDR3 DNA sequence: TGCGCCAGCAGCCAAGGGCTAGCGGACCCTCAAGAGACCCAGTACTTC. Residues: CASSQGLADPQETQYF.

The sample holds a few counts of this clonotype. V is TRBV25-1 and J is TRBJ2-7; D is undetermined. This CDR3 contains 13 residues. The germline V and J ends were trimmed by 8 bases and 1 base, with 12 bases remaining between them. Looked up from germline, CDR1 is MGHDK and CDR2 is SYGVNS. In nucleotides, the CDR3 is TGTGCCAGCTCTAACAGTTTATCCTACGAGCAGTACTTC. Residues: CASSNSLSYEQYF.

V and J are TRBV6-2 or TRBV6-3 and TRBJ2-7, with a possible D match to TRBD2 (5 bases). Trimming removed 0 bases from V and 3 bases from J, with 15 bases in between. CDR3 length: 16 amino acids. Germline CDR1 reads MNHEY; CDR2 reads SVGEGT. CDR3 protein: CASSYSMAGVYYEQYF. The CDR3 coding sequence is TGTGCCAGCAGTTACTCGATGGCCGGGGTTTACTACGAGCAGTACTTC.

The gene calls are TRBV20-1 and TRBJ2-7; 7 bases are shared with TRBD1. The CDR3 extends over 16 amino acids. The germline gives CDR1 DFQATT, CDR2 SNEGSKA (reference sequence). The trim removed 3 bases at V and 0 bases at J, leaving 11 bases unmatched. The CDR3 sequence is CSARRDSSLSSYEQYF. CDR3 bases: TGCAGTGCTAGGAGGGACAGTTCCCTTTCCTCCTACGAGCAGTACTTC.

Only a few counts were recorded for this clonotype. The chain combines TRBV6-2 or TRBV6-3 with TRBJ2-2; D is unclear. CDR1 is MNHEY and CDR2 is SVGEGT in the germline V gene. The V end was cut by 2 bases, the J end by 5 bases, with 6 bases between. This CDR3 region has 13 residues. The CDR3 sequence: CASSYRATGELFF. Written as DNA, the CDR3 is TGTGCCAGCAGTTACCGGGCGACCGGGGAGCTGTTTTTT.

This chain connects TRBV12-3 or TRBV12-4 to TRBJ1-1; D might be TRBD1 (5 bases). This CDR3 has 14 residues. Trimming stripped 1 base from V and 10 bases from J, with 16 bases between. In nucleotides, the CDR3 is TGTGCCAGCAGTTTAGGGGGCGCCGGGGGTGCAGCTTTCTTT. It is translated as CASSLGGAGGAAFF.

This chain joins TRBV5-5 and TRBJ2-1; D is unclear. The germline gives CDR1 SGHKS, CDR2 YYEKEE (reference sequence). Between the trimmed V and J ends, which lost 0 bases and 10 bases, there was a span of 11 bases. This CDR3 region has 13 residues. The CDR3 region is CASSLEWGGEQFF. Written as DNA, the CDR3 is TGTGCCAGCAGCTTGGAGTGGGGTGGGGAGCAGTTCTTC.

This clonotype has only a few counts. The rearrangement uses TRBV12-3 or TRBV12-4 and TRBJ2-7, with TRBD2 identical over 10 bases. Germline trimming cut 5 bases from V and 6 bases from J; bases unmatched to any gene: 10. The CDR3 length is 15 residues. This chain's CDR3 is CASSPEAGGPSEQYF. CDR3 DNA: TGTGCCAGCAGTCCCGAAGCGGGAGGGCCATCCGAGCAGTACTTC.

CDR3 protein: CASSFGTSAYNEQFF. The CDR3 coding sequence is TGTGCCAGCAGCTTCGGGACTAGCGCCTACAATGAGCAGTTCTTC. The chain couples TRBV7-9 to TRBJ2-1, with TRBD2 identical over 10 bases. J was trimmed by 2 bases and V by 3 bases; bases with no gene match: 1. CDR1 is SEHNR and CDR2 is FQNEAQ in the germline V gene (reference sequence). CDR3 size: 15 residues.

In this sample, this clonotype turned up a few times. The chain couples TRBV28 to TRBJ2-1; TRBD1 agrees at 7 bases. Germline lookup yields CDR1 MDHEN and CDR2 SYDVKM. There are 16 residues in the CDR3. Germline trimming cut 3 bases from V and 3 bases from J; bases unmatched to any gene: 8. CDR3 in amino acids: CASSLAGTAIYNEQFF. CDR3 nucleotides: TGTGCCAGCAGTTTGGCCGGGACAGCGATCTACAATGAGCAGTTCTTC.

At least ten counts were recorded for this clonotype. This chain's CDR3 is CAISEEVKWIQYF. CDR3 nucleotide sequence: TGTGCCATCAGTGAAGAGGTCAAGTGGATCCAGTACTTC. V usage is TRBV10-3 and J usage is TRBJ2-7; D is unresolved. This CDR3 has 13 amino acids. Germline CDR1 ENHRY, CDR2 SYGVKD. V lost 3 bases and J 10 bases, leaving 16 bases between the germline ends.

The table lists this clonotype with many counts. The chain carries TRBV18 and TRBJ2-7, with D perhaps matching TRBD1 or TRBD2 (5 bases each). CDR3 length: 14 residues. The germline V and J ends were trimmed by 3 bases and 7 bases, with 16 bases remaining between them. CDR1 is KGHSH, CDR2 LQKENI, per germline. CDR3: CASSPRDLLLEQYF. The CDR3 DNA reads as TGTGCCAGCTCACCTCGGGACCTTCTGTTGGAGCAGTACTTC.

This clonotype showed up just a few times. V gene TRBV10-3 combines with J gene TRBJ1-6, with D tentatively TRBD1 (6 bases). Germline V gives CDR1 ENHRY, CDR2 SYGVKD. CDR3 length equals 16 residues. V was cut by 3 bases and J by 0 bases, with 9 bases left in between. CDR3 amino acids: CAISENRVSYNSPLHF. CDR3 nucleotide sequence: TGTGCCATCAGTGAAAACAGGGTCTCCTATAATTCACCCCTCCACTTT.

This chain joins TRBV6-1 and TRBJ2-7; 10 bases match TRBD1. This CDR3 spans 17 amino acids. V dropped 2 bases and J dropped 0; count of bases not matched to a gene: 7. The germline gives CDR1 MNHNS, CDR2 SASEGT. The CDR3 protein is CASSEMGQGSPSYEQYF. The CDR3 DNA reads as TGTGCCAGCAGTGAAATGGGACAGGGGTCGCCCTCCTACGAGCAGTACTTC.

Only a few counts were recorded for this clonotype. The gene calls are TRBV11-1 and TRBJ2-1; TRBD1 matches 11 bases. V was pared by 5 bases and J by 9 bases, with 6 bases of the junction left unmatched. Germline CDR1 reads SGHAT; CDR2 reads FQDESV (reference sequence). CDR3 length equals 14 residues. The CDR3 DNA reads as TGTGCCAGCAGCGTGGGACAGGGGGTATTTGAGCAGTTCTTC. Protein sequence: CASSVGQGVFEQFF. The variable domain in full, with the rest retrieved from reference TRBV11-1 and TRBJ2-1, is EAEVAQSPRYKITEKSQAVAFWCDPISGHATLYWYRQILGQGPELLVQFQDESVVDDSQLPKDRFSAERLKGVDSTLKIQPAELGDSAMYLCASSVGQGVFEQFFGPGTRLTVL.

This chain joins TRBV27 and TRBJ2-2; 8 bases line up with TRBD2. Germline values: CDR1 MNHEY, CDR2 SMNVEV (reference sequence). Unmatched junction bases numbered 10, after V lost 5 bases and J lost 2 bases. The CDR3 totals 17 residues. CDR3 DNA sequence: TGTGCCAGCAGTCCCGGGAGCGGGAGACGAAACACCGGGGAGCTGTTTTTT. This codes for CASSPGSGRRNTGELFF.

This clonotype has a count of ten or more. V gene TRBV12-3 or TRBV12-4 combines with J gene TRBJ1-4; D not resolved. CDR3 length: 15 residues. V lost 2 bases and J lost 8, with 15 bases in between. This chain's CDR3 is CASSLRRGTEEKLFF. The CDR3 DNA reads as TGTGCCAGCAGTTTACGGCGGGGTACGGAGGAAAAACTGTTTTTT.

This clonotype appeared a few times. This chain uses TRBV7-9 with TRBJ1-2; D is perhaps TRBD1 (5 bases). The CDR3 covers 14 residues. Germline V gives CDR1 SEHNR, CDR2 FQNEAQ (reference sequence). Trimming removed 3 bases from V and 2 bases from J, with 10 bases in between. CDR3 in amino acids: CASSLATENYGYTF. CDR3 DNA sequence: TGTGCCAGCAGCTTGGCGACAGAAAACTATGGCTACACCTTC. Looking up the rest from reference TRBV7-9 and TRBJ1-2 gives the full variable domain: DTGVSQNPRHKITKRGQNVTFRCDPISEHNRLYWYRQTLGQGPEFLTYFQNEAQLEKSRLLSDRFSAERPKGSFSTLEIQRTEQGDSAMYLCASSLATENYGYTFGSGTRLTVV.

A few counts support this clonotype. This sequence joins TRBV9 and TRBJ2-1; D might be TRBD2 (7 bases). V lost 0 bases, J lost 7 bases, and 17 bases lay in between. The CDR3 is 16 residues long. CDR1 and CDR2 from the germline V gene are SGDLS and YYNGEE. CDR3 in amino acids: CASSVVLGGGKNEQFF. DNA for the CDR3: TGTGCCAGCAGCGTAGTTCTGGGAGGGGGTAAGAATGAGCAGTTCTTC.

This chain connects TRBV14 to TRBJ2-1, with unresolved D. The CDR3 covers 13 residues. Trimming removed 4 bases from V and 9 bases from J, with 13 bases in between. CDR1 and CDR2 (germline): SGHDN, FVKESK. CDR3 bases: TGTGCCAGCAGCCGCGGCTCTTCAGGTGAGCAGTTCTTC. It encodes CASSRGSSGEQFF.

This chain uses TRBV5-1 with TRBJ2-2; D not resolved. In germline, CDR1 is SGHRS, CDR2 YFSETQ. V dropped 1 base and J dropped 0 bases, with 7 bases sitting between them. CDR3 length: 15 amino acids. CDR3 sequence: CASSLMGTNTGELFF. The CDR3 DNA is TGCGCCAGCAGCTTGATGGGCACGAACACCGGGGAGCTGTTTTTT.

This clonotype was recorded at least ten times. This sequence joins TRBV7-9 and TRBJ2-7, with 8 bases fitting TRBD2. CDR3 length: 14 amino acids. CDR1 is SEHNR and CDR2 is FQNEAQ in the germline V gene (reference sequence). Trimming took 3 bases from V and 5 from J; bases not matched to a gene: 6. In DNA, the CDR3 is TGTGCCAGCAGCTTGACGGGAGGGATCCACGAGCAGTACTTC. Protein: CASSLTGGIHEQYF.

This clonotype was picked up a small number of times. The chain couples TRBV20-1 to TRBJ2-3; 8 bases are a match to TRBD2. CDR1 and CDR2 from the germline V gene are DFQATT and SNEGSKA (reference sequence). Trimming removed 6 bases from V and 2 bases from J; junction bases left unmatched: 13. The CDR3 length is 16 residues. The CDR3, as DNA: TGCAGTGCCCCAACTGTGGCGGGAGGTGTCACAGATACGCAGTATTTT. This sequence encodes CSAPTVAGGVTDTQYF.